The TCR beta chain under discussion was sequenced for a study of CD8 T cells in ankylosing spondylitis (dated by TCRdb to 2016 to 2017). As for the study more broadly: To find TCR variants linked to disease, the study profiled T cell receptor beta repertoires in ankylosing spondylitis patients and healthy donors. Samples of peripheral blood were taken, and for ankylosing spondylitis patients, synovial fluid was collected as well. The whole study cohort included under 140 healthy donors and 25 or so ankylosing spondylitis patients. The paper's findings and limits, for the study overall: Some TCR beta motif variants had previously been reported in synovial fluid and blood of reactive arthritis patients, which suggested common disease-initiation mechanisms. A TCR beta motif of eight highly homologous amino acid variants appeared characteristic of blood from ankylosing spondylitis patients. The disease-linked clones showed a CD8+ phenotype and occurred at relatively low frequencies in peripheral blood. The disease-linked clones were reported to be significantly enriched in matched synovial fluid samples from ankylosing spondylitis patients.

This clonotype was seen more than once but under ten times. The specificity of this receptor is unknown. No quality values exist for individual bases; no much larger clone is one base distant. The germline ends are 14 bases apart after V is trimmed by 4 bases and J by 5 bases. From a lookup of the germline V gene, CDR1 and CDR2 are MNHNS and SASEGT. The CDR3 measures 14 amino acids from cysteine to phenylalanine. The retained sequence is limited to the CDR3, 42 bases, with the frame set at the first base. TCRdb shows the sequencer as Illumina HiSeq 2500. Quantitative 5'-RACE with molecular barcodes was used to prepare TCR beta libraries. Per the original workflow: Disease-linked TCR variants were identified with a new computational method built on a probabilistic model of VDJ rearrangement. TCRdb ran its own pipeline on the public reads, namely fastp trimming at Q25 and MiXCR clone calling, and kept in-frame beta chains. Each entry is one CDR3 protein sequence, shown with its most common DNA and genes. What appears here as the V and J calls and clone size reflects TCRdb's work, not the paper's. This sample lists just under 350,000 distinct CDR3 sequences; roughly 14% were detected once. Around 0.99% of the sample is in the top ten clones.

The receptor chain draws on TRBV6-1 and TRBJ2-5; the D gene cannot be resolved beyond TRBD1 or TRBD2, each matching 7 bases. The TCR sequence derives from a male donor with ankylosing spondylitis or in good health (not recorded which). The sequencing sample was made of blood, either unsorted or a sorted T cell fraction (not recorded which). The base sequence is TGTGCCAGCAGTGTCCGGGGAGGGGGCGAGACCCAGTACTTC. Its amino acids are CASSVRGGGETQYF.